This T cell receptor (beta chain) was retrieved from a study of cytomegalovirus exposure and HLA in healthy donors. Findings of the study overall: In a later analysis, a missense DCLRE1C variant was linked to TCR beta V- and J-gene trimming. The study found most TCR sequences rare, yet found some public TCRs in many donors.

This PCR relied on a set of 60 Vbeta primers and 13 Jbeta primers. Authors' analysis steps: Later work found tens of millions of unique TCR beta chains, with some 11 million shared. Measured with immunoSEQ multiplex PCR; TCRdb has only the in-frame clones, and not every one. V and J calls plus clone size are reproduced from that table; the DNA served to infer D and trimming. Here the sample spans over 100,000 clones, 60% to 80% being singletons. Per the germline V gene, CDR1 is GTSNPN and CDR2 is SVGIG (reference sequence). Trimming removed 1 base from V and 3 bases from J; junction bases left unmatched: 3. The CDR3 totals 13 residues. Comment on this clone: Its antigen remains unidentified.

The receptor comes from a female donor in good health and CMV-seronegative. The sequenced material came from PBMCs. The chain joins TRBV30 to TRBJ2-7; TRBD2 aligns across 7 bases. The CDR3 spells CAWSGGRIYEQYF. CDR3 DNA sequence: TGTGCCTGGAGTGGCGGGAGAATCTACGAGCAGTACTTC.